This T cell receptor beta chain was retrieved from a study of cytotoxic CD8 clonotypes in ibrutinib-treated CLL. Study-wide background: IGHV unmutated 17 to 18; relapsed/refractory about a dozen; treatment-naive about 15. By median around 66 months, 12 had progressed and approximately 15 stayed remitted; responses had been 2 complete and some 24 partial. Response sampling occurred after a median 12 months of treatment (range 6 to 36).

V lost 4 bases, J lost 4 bases, and 4 bases stayed unmatched. CDR1 and CDR2 from the germline V gene are LNHDA and SQIVND (reference sequence). The CDR3 consists of 15 residues. Whole-study results and caveats: Sampling time points were not equivalent between sustained-remission and progressing patients.

Only in-frame clones appear in the TCRdb table, and some are missing; sequencing was by immunoSEQ multiplex PCR. In the table there are over 95,000 clones, about 50% of which are singletons. A remark on this clone: As yet, its antigen is unknown.

This TCR derives from a human donor with chronic lymphocytic leukemia. Material: PBMCs, obtained after 24 months of ibrutinib treatment. This sequence joins TRBV19 and TRBJ2-3; 11 bases map to TRBD1. The CDR3 region is CASSRTGGFSDTQYF. The CDR3 DNA sequence: TGTGCCAGTAGTAGGACAGGGGGCTTTTCAGATACGCAGTATTTT. Supplemented by reference TRBV19 and TRBJ2-3, the full variable domain reads DGGITQSPKYLFRKEGQNVTLSCEQNLNHDAMYWYRQDPGQGLRLIYYSQIVNDFQKGDIAEGYSVSREKKESFPLTVTSAQKNPTAFYLCASSRTGGFSDTQYFGPGTRLTVL.